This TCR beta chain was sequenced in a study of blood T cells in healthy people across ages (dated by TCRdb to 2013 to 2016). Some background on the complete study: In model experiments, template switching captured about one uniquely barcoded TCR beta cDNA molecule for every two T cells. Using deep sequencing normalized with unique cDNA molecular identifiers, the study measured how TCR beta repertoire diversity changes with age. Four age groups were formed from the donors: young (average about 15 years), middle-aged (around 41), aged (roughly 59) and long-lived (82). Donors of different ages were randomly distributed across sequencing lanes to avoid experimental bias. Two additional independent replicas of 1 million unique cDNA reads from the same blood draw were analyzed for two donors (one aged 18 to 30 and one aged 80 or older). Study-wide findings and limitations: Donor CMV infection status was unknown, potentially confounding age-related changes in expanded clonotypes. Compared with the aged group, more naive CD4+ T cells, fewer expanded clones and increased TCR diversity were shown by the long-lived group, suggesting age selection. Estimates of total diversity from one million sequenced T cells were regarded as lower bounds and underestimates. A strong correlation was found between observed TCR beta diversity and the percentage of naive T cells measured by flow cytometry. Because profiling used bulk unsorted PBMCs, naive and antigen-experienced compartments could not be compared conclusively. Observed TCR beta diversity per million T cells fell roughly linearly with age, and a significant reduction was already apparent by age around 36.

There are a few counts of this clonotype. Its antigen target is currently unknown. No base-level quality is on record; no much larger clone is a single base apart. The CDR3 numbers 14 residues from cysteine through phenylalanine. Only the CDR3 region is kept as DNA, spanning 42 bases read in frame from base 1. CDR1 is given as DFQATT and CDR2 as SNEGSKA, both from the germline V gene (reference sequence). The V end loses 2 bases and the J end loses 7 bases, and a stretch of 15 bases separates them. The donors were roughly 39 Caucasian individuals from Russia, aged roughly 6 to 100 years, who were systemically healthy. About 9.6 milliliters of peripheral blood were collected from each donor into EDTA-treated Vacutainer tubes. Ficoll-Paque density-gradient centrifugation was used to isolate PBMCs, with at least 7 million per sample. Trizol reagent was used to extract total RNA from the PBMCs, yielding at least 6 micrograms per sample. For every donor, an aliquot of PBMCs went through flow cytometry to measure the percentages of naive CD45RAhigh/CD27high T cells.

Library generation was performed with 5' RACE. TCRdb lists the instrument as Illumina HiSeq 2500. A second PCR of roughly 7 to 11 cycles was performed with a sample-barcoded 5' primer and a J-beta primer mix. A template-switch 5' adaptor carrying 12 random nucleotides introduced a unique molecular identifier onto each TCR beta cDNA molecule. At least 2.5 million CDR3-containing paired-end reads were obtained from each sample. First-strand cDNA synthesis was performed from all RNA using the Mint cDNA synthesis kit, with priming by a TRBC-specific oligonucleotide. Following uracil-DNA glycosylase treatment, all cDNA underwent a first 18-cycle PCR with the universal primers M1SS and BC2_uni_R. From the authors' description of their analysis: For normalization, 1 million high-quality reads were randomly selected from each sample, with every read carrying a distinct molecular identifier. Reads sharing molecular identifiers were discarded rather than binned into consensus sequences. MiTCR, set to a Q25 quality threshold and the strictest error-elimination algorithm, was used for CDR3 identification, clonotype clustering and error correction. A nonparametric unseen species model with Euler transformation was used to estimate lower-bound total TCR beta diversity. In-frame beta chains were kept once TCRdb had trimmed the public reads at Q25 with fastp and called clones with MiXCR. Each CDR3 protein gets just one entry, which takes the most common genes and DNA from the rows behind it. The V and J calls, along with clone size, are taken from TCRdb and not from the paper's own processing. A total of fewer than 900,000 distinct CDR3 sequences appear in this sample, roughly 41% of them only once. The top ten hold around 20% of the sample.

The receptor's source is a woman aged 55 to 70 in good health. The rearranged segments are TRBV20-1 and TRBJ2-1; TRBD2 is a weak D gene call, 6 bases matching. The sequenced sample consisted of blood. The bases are TGCAGTGCTAGAATGGTGACTAGTAGGAATGAGCAGTTCTTC. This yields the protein CSARMVTSRNEQFF.